A single sample is the source of the 14 T cell receptor beta chains below, sequenced in a study of beta chain features in type 1 diabetes (dated by TCRdb to about 2018). Libraries were constructed by the immunoSEQ multiplex PCR assay. The entire amount of isolated RNA was reverse transcribed using the High Capacity cDNA Reverse Transcription Kit, so the sequenced TCRB transcripts were expressed ones. TCRdb provides this immuneACCESS table in a form limited to in-frame rearrangements. Some clones are lacking; in checked studies, under half of them reflect an unresolved V gene, and why the rest are absent is not known. The sample profile shows 120,000 or so clones; approximately 15% of them were found once. About 2.4% of the sample comes from the top ten. These TCRs are of unknown antigen specificity. Paper-wide results and their limitations: In all four CD4+ subsets, TCRB CDR3 length was moderately but significantly shorter in type 1 diabetes patients.

The sequencing sample was made of central memory CD4+ T cells from blood. The receptor source for this set is a man between 18 and 29 years old with type 1 diabetes.

The sample holds one count of this clone. The chain is built from TRBV6-1 and TRBJ1-5; weak D call: TRBD1 (5 bases). Trimming stripped 4 bases from V and 7 bases from J, with 17 bases between. The CDR3 has 15 amino acids. Germline V gene lookup returns CDR1 MNHNS and CDR2 SASEGT. CDR3 in DNA: TGTGCCAGCAGTGGCCGGACCTCAGGGAACCAGCCCCAGCATTTT. This codes for CASSGRTSGNQPQHF.

V and J are TRBV9 and TRBJ2-3; unclear D gene. Per the germline V gene, CDR1 is SGDLS and CDR2 is YYNGEE. This CDR3 is built from 14 residues. V was shortened by 4 bases and J by 0 bases, with 9 bases between the two germline ends. In nucleotides, the CDR3 is TGTGCCAGCAGCCCTCAAATGAGCACAGATACGCAGTATTTT. Its translation: CASSPQMSTDTQYF.

This clone has only a few counts. This chain connects TRBV5-1 to TRBJ2-7, with 7 bases matching TRBD1. V was pared by 4 bases and J by 2 bases, with 9 bases of the junction left unmatched. The CDR3 extends over 15 amino acids. Looked up from germline, CDR1 is SGHRS and CDR2 is YFSETQ. The CDR3 DNA sequence: TGCGCCAGCAGCAACGGGGACAGTTCGACCTACGAGCAGTACTTC. Its translation: CASSNGDSSTYEQYF.

V and J are TRBV5-1 and TRBJ2-7, with D uncertain. Germline lookup yields CDR1 SGHRS and CDR2 YFSETQ. CDR3 size: 12 residues. V lost 5 bases to trimming and J lost 3 bases, with 9 bases between them. For the CDR3, the DNA is TGCGCCAGCAGTAAGGGAAACTACGAGCAGTACTTC. Translated, it gives CASSKGNYEQYF.

This clone was seen a handful of times. The junction shows a germline mismatch at one end, possibly a read error. The chain is built from TRBV7-7 and TRBJ2-3; D is perhaps TRBD2 (5 bases). The CDR3 runs 15 residues. Germline V gene sequence: CDR1 SSHAT, CDR2 FNYEAQ (reference sequence). The CDR3 DNA is TGTGCTAGCAGCTTAGGGTCCCCGGGGTCAGATACGCAGTATTTT. It codes for CASSLGSPGSDTQYF.

This chain joins TRBV30 and TRBJ1-2; no reliable D call. CDR1 and CDR2 from the germline V gene are GTSNPN and SVGIG (reference sequence). CDR3 length: 13 amino acids. V lost 0 bases to trimming and J lost 13 bases, with 18 bases between them. The CDR3 DNA follows: TGTGCCTGGAGTGTCGGAGACGCCGGCCCCTTCACCTTC. Amino acid sequence: CAWSVGDAGPFTF.

This clone was seen only a few times. The chain recombines TRBV27 with TRBJ2-3; the D is unclear. CDR1 is MNHEY and CDR2 is SMNVEV in the germline V gene (reference sequence). V lost 11 bases and J lost 2, with 8 bases in between. The CDR3 contains 11 residues. CDR3 protein: CAGTNTDTQYF. In DNA, the CDR3 is TGTGCCGGAACGAACACAGATACGCAGTATTTT.

This sequence joins TRBV29-1 and TRBJ2-3; D is ambiguous. The germline CDR1 and CDR2 sequences are SQVTM and ANQGSEA. The CDR3 sequence is 13 residues long. V lost 4 bases and J 3 bases, leaving 11 bases between the germline ends. CDR3 nucleotide sequence: TGCAGCGTTGCCACACTGGAGACAGATACGCAGTATTTT. Translated: CSVATLETDTQYF.

The V gene is TRBV2, the J gene TRBJ2-4; D remains ambiguous. Germline assignment: CDR1 SNHLY and CDR2 FYNNEI. The CDR3 runs 12 residues. V was shortened by 6 bases and J by 9 bases, with 12 bases between the two germline ends. The CDR3 coding sequence is TGTGCCAGCAGACGTGAGACCCTCATTCAGTACTTC. Its translation: CASRRETLIQYF. The whole variable domain, remainder taken from reference TRBV2 and TRBJ2-4, is EPEVTQTPSHQVTQMGQEVILRCVPISNHLYFYWYRQILGQKVEFLVSFYNNEISEKSEIFDDQFSVERPDGSNFTLKIRSTKLEDSAMYFCASRRETLIQYFGAGTRLSVL.

Many counts were recorded for this clone. J is TRBJ2-6 and V is TRBV7-2; no reliable D call. Looked up from germline, CDR1 is SGHTA and CDR2 is FQGNSA. The CDR3 sequence is 15 residues long. V lost 0 bases and J lost 2, with 5 bases in between. In nucleotides, the CDR3 is TGTGCCAGCAGCTTAGCTCCTCCTGGGGCCAACGTCCTGACTTTC. It is translated as CASSLAPPGANVLTF.

The CDR3 DNA follows: TGTGCCAGCTCACCGGGACAGGGAGAGGAGCCCCAGCATTTT. This encodes CASSPGQGEEPQHF. The chain joins TRBV18 to TRBJ1-5; 9 positions agree with TRBD1. Germline loops: CDR1 KGHSH, CDR2 LQKENI. CDR3 length equals 14 residues. V lost 3 bases, J lost 8 bases, and 5 bases stayed unmatched.

In this sample, this clone turned up many times. The chain recombines TRBV21-1 with TRBJ1-1. TRBV21-1 constitutes a pseudogene. The CDR3 has 15 residues. This chain's CDR3 is CASSPHIRRSTEAFF. DNA for the CDR3: TGTGCCAGCAGCCCGCACATTCGACGGAGCACTGAAGCTTTCTTT.

The chain links TRBV2 to TRBJ1-2; TRBD1 is a possible D gene (5 bases). The length of the CDR3 is 13 residues. The V end lost 10 bases, the J end lost 7 bases, and 19 bases lay between the germline ends. Germline values: CDR1 SNHLY, CDR2 FYNNEI. CDR3 sequence: CANPIPRDRGYTF. The DNA of the CDR3 is TGTGCCAATCCAATACCCAGGGACCGTGGCTACACCTTC.

This clone was detected ten times or more. Here the CDR3 reads CASSFRTDEYGYTF. CDR3 nucleotides: TGTGCCAGCAGCTTTAGGACAGATGAGTATGGCTACACCTTC. J is TRBJ1-2 and V is TRBV7-2; D may be TRBD1 (6 bases). Germline V lookup: CDR1 SGHTA, CDR2 FQGNSA. Trimming removed 3 bases at V and 5 bases at J, with 13 bases between. The CDR3 totals 14 residues.